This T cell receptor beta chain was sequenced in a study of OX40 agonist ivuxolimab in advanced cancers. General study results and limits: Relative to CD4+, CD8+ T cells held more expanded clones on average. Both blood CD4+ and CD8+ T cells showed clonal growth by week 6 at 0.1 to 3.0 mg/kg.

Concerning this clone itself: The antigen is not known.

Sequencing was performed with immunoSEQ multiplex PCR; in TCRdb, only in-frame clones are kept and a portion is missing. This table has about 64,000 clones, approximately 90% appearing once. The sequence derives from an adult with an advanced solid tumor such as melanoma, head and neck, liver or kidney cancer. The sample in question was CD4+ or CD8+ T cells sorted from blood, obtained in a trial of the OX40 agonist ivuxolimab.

The CDR3 nucleotides read TGTGCCAGCAGCGGCGGACAGCGGCCAAACTATGGCTACACCTTC. Its protein product is CASSGGQRPNYGYTF. V is TRBV9 and J is TRBJ1-2; the D gene is possibly TRBD1 (6 bases). CDR3 size: 15 residues. Germline V gene lookup returns CDR1 SGDLS and CDR2 YYNGEE. Trimming stripped 3 bases from V and 2 bases from J, with 14 bases between.